This is a list of T cell receptor beta chains from one sample in a study of T cell responses to AZD1222 COVID-19 vaccine. This table comes from immunoSEQ multiplex PCR, and its TCRdb copy is limited to in-frame clones, with some not included. Of 120,000 to 150,000 clones listed, around 93% are singletons. This specimen was peripheral blood, taken on day 0 of AZD1222 vaccination. These receptors all come from an adult in good health. The CDR3 runs from the conserved cysteine through the conserved F or W. The order of the fields is D gene, CDR3 length, V gene, J gene, clone size, CDR3 protein, CDR3 DNA. The D gene is left open where the match is weak. Clone size is given for some rows only: seen once, a few or many times, or a class if the clone is expanded.

d_gene: .; len: 12; v_gene: TRBV6-2/TRBV6-3; j_gene: TRBJ1-2; abundance: .; CDR3aa: CASSEPTYGYTF; CDR3nt: TGTGCCAGCAGCGAACCCACCTATGGCTACACCTTC
d_gene: .; len: 13; v_gene: TRBV6-5; j_gene: TRBJ1-1; abundance: once; CDR3aa: CASSYPGTPKAFF; CDR3nt: TGTGCCAGCAGTTACCCCGGGACACCCAAAGCTTTCTTT
d_gene: .; len: 12; v_gene: TRBV25-1; j_gene: TRBJ1-4; abundance: .; CDR3aa: CASSEYMGKLFF; CDR3nt: TGTGCCAGCAGTGAATATATGGGAAAACTGTTTTTT
d_gene: .; len: 21; v_gene: TRBV1; j_gene: TRBJ2-7; abundance: once; CDR3aa: CTSSQDGTPRPVASGDYEQYF; CDR3nt: TGCACCAGCAGCCAAGATGGAACCCCCCGGCCCGTGGCTAGCGGGGACTACGAGCAGTACTTC
d_gene: TRBD1; len: 17; v_gene: TRBV7-9; j_gene: TRBJ1-5; abundance: .; CDR3aa: CASSPGGAQGSNQPQHF; CDR3nt: TGTGCCAGCAGCCCAGGGGGCGCACAGGGGTCTAATCAGCCCCAGCATTTT
d_gene: TRBD2; len: 17; v_gene: TRBV12-5; j_gene: TRBJ2-6; abundance: .; CDR3aa: CASGLTRGGRGANVLTF; CDR3nt: TGTGCTAGTGGTTTGACGCGCGGGGGGCGAGGGGCCAACGTCCTGACTTTC
d_gene: TRBD2; len: 16; v_gene: TRBV23-1; j_gene: TRBJ2-5; abundance: .; CDR3aa: CASSQRGSGSGETQYF; CDR3nt: TGCGCCAGCAGTCAAAGGGGTAGCGGGAGTGGGGAGACCCAGTACTTC
d_gene: .; len: 14; v_gene: TRBV10-3; j_gene: TRBJ1-2; abundance: .; CDR3aa: CAISESPGRYGYTF; CDR3nt: TGTGCCATCAGTGAGTCCCCTGGGCGGTATGGCTACACCTTC
d_gene: .; len: 17; v_gene: TRBV6-1; j_gene: TRBJ1-1; abundance: .; CDR3aa: CASSAYPLGGASTEAFF; CDR3nt: TGTGCCAGCAGTGCATATCCTTTGGGTGGGGCTAGTACTGAAGCTTTCTTT
d_gene: TRBD1; len: 15; v_gene: TRBV12-5; j_gene: TRBJ1-5; abundance: .; CDR3aa: CASGLATGGNQPQHF; CDR3nt: TGTGCTAGTGGTTTGGCGACAGGGGGGAATCAGCCCCAGCATTTT
d_gene: .; len: 12; v_gene: TRBV10-3; j_gene: TRBJ1-1; abundance: .; CDR3aa: CAISERSTEAFF; CDR3nt: TGTGCCATCAGTGAGAGGAGTACTGAAGCTTTCTTT
d_gene: TRBD2; len: 17; v_gene: TRBV9; j_gene: TRBJ2-1; abundance: .; CDR3aa: CASSVALAGGLRGEQFF; CDR3nt: TGTGCCAGCAGCGTAGCGTTAGCGGGGGGGTTAAGGGGTGAGCAGTTCTTC
d_gene: .; len: 15; v_gene: TRBV14; j_gene: TRBJ2-6; abundance: .; CDR3aa: CASSQPHSGANVLTF; CDR3nt: TGTGCCAGCAGTCAACCGCACTCTGGGGCCAACGTCCTGACTTTC
d_gene: .; len: 14; v_gene: TRBV2; j_gene: TRBJ2-7; abundance: .; CDR3aa: CASSEIGAVQRQYF; CDR3nt: TGTGCCAGCAGTGAAATAGGTGCGGTACAGAGGCAGTACTTC
d_gene: .; len: 13; v_gene: TRBV7-9; j_gene: TRBJ1-1; abundance: .; CDR3aa: CASSLQVNTEAFF; CDR3nt: TGTGCCAGCAGCTTACAGGTGAACACTGAAGCTTTCTTT
d_gene: TRBD1; len: 17; v_gene: TRBV5-1; j_gene: TRBJ2-1; abundance: .; CDR3aa: CASSPGQGPSSYNEQFF; CDR3nt: TGCGCCAGCAGCCCTGGACAGGGCCCTAGCTCCTACAATGAGCAGTTCTTC
d_gene: TRBD1; len: 18; v_gene: TRBV18; j_gene: TRBJ1-2; abundance: .; CDR3aa: CASSPLGQGAHNNYGYTF; CDR3nt: TGTGCCAGCTCACCACTGGGACAGGGGGCCCATAATAACTATGGCTACACCTTC
d_gene: .; len: 16; v_gene: TRBV5-1; j_gene: TRBJ1-1; abundance: .; CDR3aa: CASSPFRYRDDTEAFF; CDR3nt: TGCGCCAGCAGCCCGTTTCGATACAGGGATGACACTGAAGCTTTCTTT
d_gene: .; len: 14; v_gene: TRBV5-1; j_gene: TRBJ1-1; abundance: .; CDR3aa: CASSPGHSNTEAFF; CDR3nt: TGCGCCAGCAGCCCGGGGCATTCGAACACTGAAGCTTTCTTT
d_gene: .; len: 15; v_gene: TRBV4-1; j_gene: TRBJ1-1; abundance: .; CDR3aa: CASSLMYLGITEAFF; CDR3nt: TGCGCCAGCAGCCTTATGTATTTGGGGATTACTGAAGCTTTCTTT
d_gene: TRBD2; len: 19; v_gene: TRBV7-8; j_gene: TRBJ2-2; abundance: .; CDR3aa: CASSPLGLAGGSGTGELFF; CDR3nt: TGTGCCAGCAGCCCACTTGGGCTAGCGGGGGGGAGCGGCACCGGGGAGCTGTTTTTT
d_gene: .; len: 14; v_gene: TRBV19; j_gene: TRBJ1-4; abundance: .; CDR3aa: CASSRSRTNEKLFF; CDR3nt: TGTGCCAGTAGTCGGAGCAGAACTAATGAAAAACTGTTTTTT
d_gene: .; len: 13; v_gene: TRBV7-6; j_gene: TRBJ2-7; abundance: .; CDR3aa: CASSFTDPGEQYF; CDR3nt: TGTGCCAGCAGTTTTACCGACCCGGGGGAGCAGTACTTC
d_gene: .; len: 15; v_gene: TRBV9; j_gene: TRBJ1-1; abundance: .; CDR3aa: CASSIAPQGNTEAFF; CDR3nt: TGTGCCAGCAGTATCGCACCTCAGGGGAACACTGAAGCTTTCTTT
d_gene: .; len: 14; v_gene: TRBV6-6; j_gene: TRBJ2-5; abundance: .; CDR3aa: CASLYGTSQETQYF; CDR3nt: TGTGCCAGCCTGTACGGGACTTCCCAAGAGACCCAGTACTTC
d_gene: .; len: 12; v_gene: TRBV15; j_gene: TRBJ2-7; abundance: .; CDR3aa: CATGFWTGEQYF; CDR3nt: TGTGCCACCGGCTTCTGGACTGGCGAGCAGTACTTC
d_gene: .; len: 13; v_gene: TRBV14; j_gene: TRBJ1-5; abundance: .; CDR3aa: CASSEHPNQPQHF; CDR3nt: TGTGCCAGCAGCGAACACCCTAATCAGCCCCAGCATTTT
d_gene: .; len: 13; v_gene: TRBV28; j_gene: TRBJ1-4; abundance: .; CDR3aa: CASSSTPNEKLFF; CDR3nt: TGTGCCAGCAGTTCCACCCCGAATGAAAAACTGTTTTTT
d_gene: .; len: 14; v_gene: TRBV19; j_gene: TRBJ2-7; abundance: .; CDR3aa: CASSPWGGQYEQYF; CDR3nt: TGTGCCAGTAGTCCATGGGGGGGGCAGTACGAGCAGTACTTC
d_gene: .; len: 13; v_gene: TRBV15; j_gene: TRBJ1-3; abundance: .; CDR3aa: CATLQGTGNTIYF; CDR3nt: TGTGCCACCCTTCAGGGGACGGGAAACACCATATATTTT
d_gene: .; len: 15; v_gene: TRBV14; j_gene: TRBJ1-6; abundance: .; CDR3aa: CASSQDLRGNSPLHF; CDR3nt: TGTGCCAGCAGCCAAGATCTTCGGGGAAATTCACCCCTCCACTTT
d_gene: TRBD1; len: 16; v_gene: TRBV7-8; j_gene: TRBJ2-3; abundance: .; CDR3aa: CASSLRGQVSTDTQYF; CDR3nt: TGTGCCAGCAGCTTACGCGGACAGGTTAGCACAGATACGCAGTATTTT
d_gene: .; len: 15; v_gene: TRBV19; j_gene: TRBJ1-1; abundance: .; CDR3aa: CASSFSVSVGTEAFF; CDR3nt: TGTGCCAGTAGCTTTTCAGTAAGTGTAGGCACTGAAGCTTTCTTT
d_gene: TRBD2; len: 16; v_gene: TRBV7-9; j_gene: TRBJ2-1; abundance: .; CDR3aa: CASSLSLAGSYNEQFF; CDR3nt: TGTGCCAGCAGCTTATCACTAGCGGGGTCCTACAATGAGCAGTTCTTC
d_gene: TRBD1; len: 15; v_gene: TRBV24-1; j_gene: TRBJ2-2; abundance: .; CDR3aa: CATSDTDRADRKLFF; CDR3nt: TGTGCCACCAGTGATACCGACAGGGCCGATAGGAAGCTGTTTTTT
d_gene: TRBD1; len: 18; v_gene: TRBV27; j_gene: TRBJ1-6; abundance: once; CDR3aa: CASSLGGQGYSYNSPLHF; CDR3nt: TGTGCCAGCAGTTTAGGGGGACAGGGGTATTCCTATAATTCACCCCTCCACTTT
d_gene: TRBD1; len: 17; v_gene: TRBV7-9; j_gene: TRBJ1-2; abundance: once; CDR3aa: CASSLAFGGQGMFGYTF; CDR3nt: TGTGCCAGCAGCTTAGCGTTCGGTGGACAGGGGATGTTTGGCTACACCTTC
d_gene: TRBD1; len: 14; v_gene: TRBV11-2; j_gene: TRBJ2-7; abundance: .; CDR3aa: CASSLVRGHFEQYF; CDR3nt: TGTGCCAGCAGCTTAGTTAGGGGGCATTTCGAGCAGTACTTC
d_gene: .; len: 13; v_gene: TRBV2; j_gene: TRBJ2-2; abundance: .; CDR3aa: CATGKINTGELFF; CDR3nt: TGTGCCACAGGGAAAATAAACACCGGGGAGCTGTTTTTT
d_gene: .; len: 14; v_gene: TRBV7-3; j_gene: TRBJ2-7; abundance: .; CDR3aa: CASSLGRESYEQYF; CDR3nt: TGTGCCAGCAGCTTAGGACGGGAGAGTTACGAGCAGTACTTC
d_gene: .; len: 16; v_gene: TRBV4-1; j_gene: TRBJ1-4; abundance: .; CDR3aa: CASSQGRAVGYEKLFF; CDR3nt: TGCGCCAGCAGCCAGGGGCGGGCAGTTGGGTATGAAAAACTGTTTTTT
d_gene: TRBD1; len: 14; v_gene: TRBV9; j_gene: TRBJ2-7; abundance: .; CDR3aa: CASSVGDRADEQYF; CDR3nt: TGTGCCAGCAGCGTAGGGGACAGGGCCGACGAGCAGTACTTC
d_gene: .; len: 14; v_gene: TRBV15; j_gene: TRBJ2-7; abundance: .; CDR3aa: CATSRPGVSYEQYF; CDR3nt: TGTGCCACCAGCAGGCCAGGGGTTTCCTACGAGCAGTACTTC
d_gene: .; len: 15; v_gene: TRBV6-5; j_gene: TRBJ2-3; abundance: .; CDR3aa: CASLVAPKDTDTQYF; CDR3nt: TGTGCCAGCCTGGTAGCGCCCAAAGACACAGATACGCAGTATTTT
d_gene: .; len: 15; v_gene: TRBV28; j_gene: TRBJ2-7; abundance: once; CDR3aa: CASSPDLGWQREQYF; CDR3nt: TGTGCCAGCAGTCCAGACCTGGGGTGGCAACGCGAGCAGTACTTC